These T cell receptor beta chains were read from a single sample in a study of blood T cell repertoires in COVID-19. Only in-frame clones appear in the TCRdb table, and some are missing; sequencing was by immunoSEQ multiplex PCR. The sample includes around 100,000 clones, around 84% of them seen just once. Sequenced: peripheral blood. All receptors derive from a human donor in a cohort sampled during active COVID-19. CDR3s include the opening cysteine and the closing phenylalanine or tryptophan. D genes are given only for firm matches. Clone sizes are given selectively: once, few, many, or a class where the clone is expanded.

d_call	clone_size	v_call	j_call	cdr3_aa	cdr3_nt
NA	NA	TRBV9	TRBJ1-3	CASSPTGSGNTIYF	TGTGCCAGCAGCCCCACGGGGTCTGGAAACACCATATATTTT
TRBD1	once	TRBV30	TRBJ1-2	CAWSVRVGQGLNYGYTF	TGTGCCTGGAGTGTACGGGTGGGACAGGGCCTTAACTATGGCTACACCTTC
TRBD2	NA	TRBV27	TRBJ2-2	CASSPWTSGRALPGELFF	TGTGCCAGCAGTCCGTGGACTAGCGGGAGGGCCCTCCCCGGGGAGCTGTTTTTT
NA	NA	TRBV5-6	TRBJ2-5	CASSPVRGGETQYF	TGTGCCAGCAGCCCAGTAAGGGGCGGAGAGACCCAGTACTTC
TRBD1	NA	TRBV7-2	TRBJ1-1	CASGETGDTEAFF	TGTGCCAGCGGCGAGACAGGGGACACTGAAGCTTTCTTT
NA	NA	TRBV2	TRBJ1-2	CASSNAGSKGYTF	TGTGCCAGCTCCAACGCGGGCAGCAAGGGCTACACCTTC
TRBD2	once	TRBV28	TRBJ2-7	CASSLGSGAFYEQYF	TGTGCCAGCAGTTTAGGTAGCGGGGCGTTCTACGAGCAGTACTTC
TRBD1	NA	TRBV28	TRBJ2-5	CASSRTGLETQYF	TGTGCCAGCAGCCGGACAGGGTTGGAGACCCAGTACTTC
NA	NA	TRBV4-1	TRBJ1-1	CASSMQGLPEAFF	TGCGCCAGCTCCATGCAGGGTCTTCCTGAAGCTTTCTTT
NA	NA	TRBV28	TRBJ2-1	CASSLYSPNEQFF	TGTGCCAGCAGTTTATACTCTCCCAATGAGCAGTTCTTC
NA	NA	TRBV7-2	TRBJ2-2	CASRPTGTGELFF	TGTGCCAGCAGGCCGACAGGTACCGGGGAGCTGTTTTTT
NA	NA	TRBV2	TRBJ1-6	CASSEEAGSNSPLHF	TGTGCCAGCAGTGAAGAGGCAGGGTCTAATTCACCCCTCCACTTT
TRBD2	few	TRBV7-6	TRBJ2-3	CASSLVPSGSVTDTQYF	TGTGCCAGCAGCTTAGTGCCTAGCGGGAGCGTCACAGATACGCAGTATTTT
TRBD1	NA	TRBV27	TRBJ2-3	CASSFKGQGGWVGTQYF	TGTGCCAGCAGTTTCAAGGGACAGGGGGGCTGGGTAGGTACGCAGTATTTT
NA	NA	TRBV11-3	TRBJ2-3	CASSPGHASTDTQYF	TGTGCCAGCAGCCCCGGACACGCTAGCACAGATACGCAGTATTTT
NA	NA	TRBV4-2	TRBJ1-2	CASSQGGGQNYGYTF	TGTGCCAGCAGCCAAGGTGGCGGGCAGAACTATGGCTACACCTTC
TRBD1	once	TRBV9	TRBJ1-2	CASSPGTGGIGGYGYTF	TGTGCCAGCAGCCCGGGGACAGGGGGCATCGGGGGCTATGGCTACACCTTC
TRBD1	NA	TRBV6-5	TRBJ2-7	CASSYSVQGGEQYF	TGTGCCAGCAGTTACTCGGTACAGGGGGGCGAGCAGTACTTC
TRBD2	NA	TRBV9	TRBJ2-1	CASSVGSSGGHNEQFF	TGTGCCAGCAGCGTAGGCTCTAGCGGGGGCCACAATGAGCAGTTCTTC
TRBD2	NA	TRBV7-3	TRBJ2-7	CASSLTGTSGMGEQYF	TGTGCCAGCAGCCTAACCGGGACTAGCGGAATGGGCGAGCAGTACTTC
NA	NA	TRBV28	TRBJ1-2	CASSPSGYGYTF	TGTGCCAGCAGCCCGTCGGGTTATGGCTACACCTTC
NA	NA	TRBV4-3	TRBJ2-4	CASSQTGGYDKNIQYF	TGCGCCAGCAGCCAAACCGGGGGTTACGACAAAAACATTCAGTACTTC
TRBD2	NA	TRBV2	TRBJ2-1	CASKASGGLGNEQFF	TGTGCCAGCAAAGCTAGCGGGGGCCTTGGCAATGAGCAGTTCTTC
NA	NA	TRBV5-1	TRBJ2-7	CASIEGHEQYF	TGCGCCAGCATCGAGGGCCACGAGCAGTACTTC
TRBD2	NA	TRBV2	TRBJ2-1	CAIGETSFSYNEQFF	TGTGCCATCGGGGAGACTAGCTTTTCCTACAATGAGCAGTTCTTC
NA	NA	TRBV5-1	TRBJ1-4	CASSLRGRGGGEKLFF	TGCGCCAGCAGCTTGCGGGGAAGAGGAGGCGGTGAAAAACTGTTTTTT
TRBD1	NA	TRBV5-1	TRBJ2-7	CASSTGQAAYEQYF	TGCGCCAGCAGCACCGGACAGGCAGCCTACGAGCAGTACTTC
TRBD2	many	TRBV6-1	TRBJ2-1	CASSETSEGFNEQFF	TGTGCCAGCAGTGAAACTAGCGAGGGGTTCAATGAGCAGTTCTTC
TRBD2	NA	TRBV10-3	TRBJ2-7	CAIRGVSSYEQYF	TGTGCCATCCGGGGGGTTAGCTCCTACGAGCAGTACTTC